Below are 18 T cell receptor beta chains sequenced from a single sample in a study of regulatory T cells in long-lasting Graves disease. Arm-PCR of CDR3 regions and iRepertoire HTBI primers were used to build TCR beta libraries. TCRdb re-called the multiplex PCR reads through MiXCR, storing one row per CDR3 protein. The data hold roughly 530,000 distinct CDR3 sequences, with about 16% observed a single time. Time point given: newly diagnosed GD, antithyroid drugs for less than 3 months. The TCR library was made from RNA that had been extracted from PBMCs in TRIzol. The sample was also linked to a second study, of T cells in Graves' hyperthyroidism and ophthalmopathy.

The sample in question was peripheral blood mononuclear cells (PBMCs), obtained at new diagnosis, from a patient treated with antithyroid drugs. Receptors were obtained from a woman aged 35-65 years with Graves disease.

Concerning this clonotype itself: A read error may account for a junction end that differs from germline. The gene calls are TRBV11-3 and TRBJ2-2; TRBD2 agrees at 7 bases. In germline, CDR1 is SGHNT, CDR2 YENEEA. CDR3 length: 16 residues. CDR3 nucleotide sequence: TGTGCCAGCAGCTCCCGGAAGGGGACTACCACCGAGGAGCTGTTTTTT. This codes for CASSSRKGTTTEELFF.

As to this clonotype: This may come from a read error, since a much larger clone is one base off. The gene calls are TRBV5-1 and TRBJ1-2; D is ambiguous. CDR3 size: 16 residues. The ends were cut back, 1 base at V and 4 bases at J, with 17 bases in the middle. CDR1 SGHRS and CDR2 YFSETQ come from the germline V gene. The DNA for the CDR3 is TGCGCCAGCAGCTTGCAGTCCGCAGGCCGAGGCTATGGCTACACCTTC. Its translation: CASSLQSAGRGYGYTF.

In its sample, this clonotype was seen many times. The genes are TRBV6-1 and TRBJ2-7; 7 positions agree with TRBD2. The germline gives CDR1 MNHNS, CDR2 SASEGT. J was trimmed by 1 base and V by 6 bases; bases with no gene match: 9. CDR3 size: 15 residues. CDR3 residues: CASRGLTGGSYEQYF. The CDR3 nucleotides are TGTGCCAGCAGGGGATTAACGGGGGGTTCCTACGAGCAGTACTTC.

The V and J genes are TRBV12-3 or TRBV12-4 and TRBJ2-1; TRBD1 agrees at 9 bases. The CDR3 extends over 15 amino acids. J lost 7 bases, V lost 6 bases, and 10 bases had no gene match. The chain's CDR3 is CASSPGTGSRNEQFF. The CDR3 nucleotides read TGTGCCAGCAGCCCAGGGACAGGGAGTCGGAATGAGCAGTTCTTC.

This clonotype has ten or more counts. The CDR3 reads CASSLYAGGYGYTF. As DNA, the CDR3 is TGCGCCAGCAGCTTGTACGCAGGGGGCTATGGCTACACCTTC. This sequence joins TRBV5-1 and TRBJ1-2; TRBD1 matches 7 bases. The CDR3 covers 14 residues. V shed 1 base and J 4 bases; nucleotides not matched to a gene: 4. The germline V gene has CDR1 SGHRS and CDR2 YFSETQ.

This chain uses TRBV7-9 with TRBJ2-2; 7 bases agree with TRBD1. The germline V gene has CDR1 SEHNR and CDR2 FQNEAQ (reference sequence). With 3 bases clipped from V and 3 bases from J, the junction kept 1 base outside the gene matches. This CDR3 spans 14 amino acids. The CDR3 nucleotides are TGTGCCAGCAGCTTTGGGACAGACACCGGGGAGCTGTTTTTT. It codes for CASSFGTDTGELFF.

The genes are TRBV30 and TRBJ1-1; weak D call: TRBD1 (6 bases). Germline V gene sequence: CDR1 GTSNPN, CDR2 SVGIG (reference sequence). V was clipped by 1 base and J by 11 bases, with 11 bases between them. The CDR3 contains 11 residues. The CDR3 is CAWSGGGKAFF. The CDR3 nucleotides read TGTGCCTGGAGTGGAGGGGGGAAGGCTTTCTTT.

This clonotype was detected many times. The chain couples TRBV28 to TRBJ1-5; D is uncertain. This CDR3 has 13 residues. Trimming removed 8 bases from V and 4 bases from J, with 12 bases in between. Looked up from germline, CDR1 is MDHEN and CDR2 is SYDVKM. The CDR3 loop is CASARGRNQPQHF. The DNA for the CDR3 is TGTGCCAGCGCACGAGGGAGGAATCAGCCCCAGCATTTT.

This clonotype was recorded a few times. This rearrangement joins TRBV19 to TRBJ1-3; the D is unclear. Germline CDR1 is LNHDA and CDR2 is SQIVND (reference sequence). The CDR3 has 15 residues. V dropped 5 bases and J dropped 0 bases, with 11 bases sitting between them. The CDR3 spells CASSSGIFSGNTIYF. DNA for the CDR3: TGTGCCAGTAGTTCCGGGATCTTCTCTGGAAACACCATATATTTT.

This clonotype has a handful of counts. This chain links TRBV19 with TRBJ1-6, with 7 nucleotides matching TRBD1. CDR1 and CDR2 from the germline V gene are LNHDA and SQIVND (reference sequence). The CDR3 covers 15 residues. V shed 3 bases and J 7 bases; nucleotides not matched to a gene: 6. Here the CDR3 DNA reads TGTGCCAGTAGTATGTCCCTGACAGGGAATTCACCCCTCCACTTT. Its translation is CASSMSLTGNSPLHF. Full variable domain (outside the CDR3, taken from reference TRBV19 and TRBJ1-6): DGGITQSPKYLFRKEGQNVTLSCEQNLNHDAMYWYRQDPGQGLRLIYYSQIVNDFQKGDIAEGYSVSREKKESFPLTVTSAQKNPTAFYLCASSMSLTGNSPLHFGNGTRLTVT.

This sequence joins TRBV6-1 and TRBJ1-2; D is unresolved. This CDR3 has 14 amino acids. The germline V gene encodes CDR1 MNHNS and CDR2 SASEGT. V was pared by 2 bases and J by 5 bases, with 12 bases between. CDR3 residues: CASSEMLGSYGYTF. DNA for the CDR3: TGTGCCAGCAGTGAAATGTTGGGGTCTTATGGCTACACCTTC.

DNA for the CDR3: TGTGCCAGCAGTTCCGGGGCAGCGGGACAGCCCCAGCATTTT. It specifies CASSSGAAGQPQHF. The chain employs TRBV6-5 and TRBJ1-5, with D possibly being TRBD1 (5 bases). Trimming removed 4 bases from V and 7 bases from J, with 14 bases in between. CDR1 is MNHEY and CDR2 is SVGAGI in the germline V gene. The CDR3 is 14 residues long.

This clonotype was recorded many times. The rearrangement links TRBV2 to TRBJ1-2; no firm D call. The CDR3 spans 12 residues. Trimming removed 7 bases from V and 4 bases from J, with 10 bases in between. CDR1 and CDR2 from the germline V gene are SNHLY and FYNNEI. This CDR3 reads CASNDEFYGYTF. The DNA of the CDR3 is TGTGCCAGCAACGATGAGTTCTATGGCTACACCTTC.

This clonotype was observed many times. The CDR3 nucleotides are TGTGCCAGCAGCCAGGTAGGCAGAACTGAAGCTTTCTTT. Its translation is CASSQVGRTEAFF. The chain couples TRBV12-3 or TRBV12-4 to TRBJ1-1; D gene ambiguous. The CDR3 sequence is 13 residues long. V was shortened by 6 bases and J by 5 bases, with 13 bases between the two germline ends.

This clonotype was counted ten times or more. V gene TRBV7-9 combines with J gene TRBJ1-2; no firm D call. The CDR3 has 14 amino acids. Deletions cut 4 bases from V and 2 bases from J, with 11 bases between. Germline CDR1 reads SEHNR; CDR2 reads FQNEAQ (reference sequence). The CDR3 loop reads CASSWPGINYGYTF. The CDR3 DNA sequence: TGTGCCAGCAGCTGGCCAGGCATAAACTATGGCTACACCTTC.

This clonotype was detected ten times or more. The chain combines TRBV19 with TRBJ1-5, with D unclear. V lost 7 bases to trimming and J lost 0 bases, with 10 bases between them. This CDR3 region has 14 residues. Germline V CDR1 and CDR2: LNHDA, SQIVND (reference sequence). The CDR3 here is CASNSRYSNQPQHF. CDR3 nucleotide sequence: TGTGCCAGTAACAGTCGCTATAGCAATCAGCCCCAGCATTTT.

In its sample, this clonotype was seen many times. This chain connects TRBV12-3 or TRBV12-4 to TRBJ2-7, with D tentatively TRBD2 (5 bases). V gave up 5 bases and J gave up 2 bases, with 10 bases separating them. The CDR3 runs to 13 residues. The CDR3 region is CASSQSGPYEQYF. Written as DNA, the CDR3 is TGTGCCAGCAGTCAAAGCGGACCCTACGAGCAGTACTTC.

This clonotype showed up many times. The rearrangement uses TRBV2 and TRBJ2-1, with D perhaps matching TRBD1 (6 bases). Per germline, CDR1 SNHLY and CDR2 FYNNEI. There are 13 residues in the CDR3. Trimming cost V 7 bases and J 5 bases, with 12 bases left between them. CDR3 nucleotide sequence: TGTGCCAGCAAAACAGGGAGCAACAATGAGCAGTTCTTC. Protein product: CASKTGSNNEQFF.